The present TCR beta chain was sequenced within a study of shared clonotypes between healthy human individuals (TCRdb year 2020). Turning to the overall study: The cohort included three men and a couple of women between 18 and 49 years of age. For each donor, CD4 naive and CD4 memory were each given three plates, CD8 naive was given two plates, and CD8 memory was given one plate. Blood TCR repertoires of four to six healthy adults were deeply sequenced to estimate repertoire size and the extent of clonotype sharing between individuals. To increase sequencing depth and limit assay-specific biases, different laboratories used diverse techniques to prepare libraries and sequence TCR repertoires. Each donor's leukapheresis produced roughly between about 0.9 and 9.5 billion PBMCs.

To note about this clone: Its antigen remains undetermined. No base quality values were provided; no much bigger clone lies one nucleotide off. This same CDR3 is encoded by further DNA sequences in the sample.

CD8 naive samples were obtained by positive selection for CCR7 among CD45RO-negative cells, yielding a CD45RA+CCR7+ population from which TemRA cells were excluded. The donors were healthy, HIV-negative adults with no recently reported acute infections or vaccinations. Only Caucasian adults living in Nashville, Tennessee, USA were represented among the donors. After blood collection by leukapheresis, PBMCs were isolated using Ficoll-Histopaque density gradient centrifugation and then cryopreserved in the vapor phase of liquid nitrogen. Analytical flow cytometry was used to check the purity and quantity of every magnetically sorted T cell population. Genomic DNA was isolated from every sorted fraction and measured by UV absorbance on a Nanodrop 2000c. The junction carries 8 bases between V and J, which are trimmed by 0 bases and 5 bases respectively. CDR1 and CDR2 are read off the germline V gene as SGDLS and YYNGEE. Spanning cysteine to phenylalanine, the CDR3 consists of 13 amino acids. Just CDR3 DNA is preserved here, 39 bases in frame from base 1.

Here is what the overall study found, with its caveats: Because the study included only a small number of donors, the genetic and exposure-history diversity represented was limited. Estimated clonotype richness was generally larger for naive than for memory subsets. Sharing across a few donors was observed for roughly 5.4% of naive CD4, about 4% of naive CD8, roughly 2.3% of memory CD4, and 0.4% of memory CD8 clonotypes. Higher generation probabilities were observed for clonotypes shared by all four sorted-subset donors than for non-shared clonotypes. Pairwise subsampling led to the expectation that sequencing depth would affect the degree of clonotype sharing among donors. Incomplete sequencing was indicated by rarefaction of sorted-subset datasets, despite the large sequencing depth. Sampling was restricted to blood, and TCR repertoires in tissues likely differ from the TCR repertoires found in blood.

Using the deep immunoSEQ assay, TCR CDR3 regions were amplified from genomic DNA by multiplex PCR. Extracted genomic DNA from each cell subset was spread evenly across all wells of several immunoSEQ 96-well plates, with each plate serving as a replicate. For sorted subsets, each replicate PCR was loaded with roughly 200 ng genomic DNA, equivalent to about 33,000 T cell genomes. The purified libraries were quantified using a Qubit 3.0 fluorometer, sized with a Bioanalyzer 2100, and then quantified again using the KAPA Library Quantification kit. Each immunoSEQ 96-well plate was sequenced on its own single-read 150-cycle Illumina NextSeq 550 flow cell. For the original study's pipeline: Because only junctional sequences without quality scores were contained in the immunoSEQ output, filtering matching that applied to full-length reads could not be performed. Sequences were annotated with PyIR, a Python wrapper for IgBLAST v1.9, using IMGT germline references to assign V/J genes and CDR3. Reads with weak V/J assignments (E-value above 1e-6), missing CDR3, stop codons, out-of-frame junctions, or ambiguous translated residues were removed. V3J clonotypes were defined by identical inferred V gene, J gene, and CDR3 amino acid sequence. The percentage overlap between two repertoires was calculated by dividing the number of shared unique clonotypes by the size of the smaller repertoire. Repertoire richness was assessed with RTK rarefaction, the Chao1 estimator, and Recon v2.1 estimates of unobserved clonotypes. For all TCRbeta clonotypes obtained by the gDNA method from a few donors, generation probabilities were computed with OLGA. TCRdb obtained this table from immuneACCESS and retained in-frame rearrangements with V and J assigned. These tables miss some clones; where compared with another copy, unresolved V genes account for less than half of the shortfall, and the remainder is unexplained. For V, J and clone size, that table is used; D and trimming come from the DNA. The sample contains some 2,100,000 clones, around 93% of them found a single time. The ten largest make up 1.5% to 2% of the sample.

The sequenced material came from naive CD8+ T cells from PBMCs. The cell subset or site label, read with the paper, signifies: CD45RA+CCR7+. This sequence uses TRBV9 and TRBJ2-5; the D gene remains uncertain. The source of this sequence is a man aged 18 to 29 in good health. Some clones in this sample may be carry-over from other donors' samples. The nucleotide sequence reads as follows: TGTGCCAGCAGCGTAGGGAGAGAGGAGACCCAGTACTTC. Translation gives CASSVGREETQYF.